The 24 T cell receptor beta chains listed next were all sequenced from one sample in a study of shared clonotypes between healthy human individuals (dated by TCRdb to 2019 to 2021). The library was obtained by the immunoSEQ multiplex PCR assay. TCRdb holds this immuneACCESS table with in-frame rearrangements only. Some clones are missing; in checked studies, unresolved V genes explain under half, and the rest has no known cause. Within this sample are around 550,000 clones, with about 95% of them counted one time only. The ten most abundant clones make up over 0.1% of the sample. CD8 naive samples consisted of CD45RO-negative cells that were positively selected for CCR7, yielding a CD45RA+CCR7+ population without TemRA cells. The sequencing sample was made of naive CD8+ T cells sorted from blood. In the paper's terms, the cell subset or site label means: CD45RA+CCR7+. The receptors shown here come from a woman aged 30 to 39 in good health.

This sequence joins TRBV27 and TRBJ2-1; 9 bases agree with TRBD2. CDR3 length: 15 residues. V lost 5 bases and J lost 9; bases outside the gene matches: 11. The V gene's germline CDR1 is MNHEY and CDR2 SMNVEV (reference sequence). CDR3 amino acids: CASSPFGGRAAEQFF. The DNA of the CDR3 is TGTGCCAGCAGTCCCTTCGGCGGGAGGGCCGCTGAGCAGTTCTTC.

This clone was counted only a few times. The gene calls are TRBV5-5 and TRBJ1-5, with unresolved D. This CDR3 spans 14 amino acids. The V and J ends lost 0 bases and 3 bases respectively, with 7 bases between them. From germline, CDR1 is SGHKS and CDR2 YYEKEE (reference sequence). The CDR3 DNA sequence: TGTGCCAGCAGCTTGGACGGAAACAATCAGCCCCAGCATTTT. It specifies CASSLDGNNQPQHF.

The chain combines TRBV29-1 with TRBJ1-1; D not certain. The CDR3 has 13 amino acids. CDR1 is SQVTM and CDR2 is ANQGSEA in the germline V gene. The V end was cut by 2 bases, the J end by 7 bases, with 14 bases between. As DNA, the CDR3 is TGCAGCGTTGAAAGGGCAGCACAAAATGAAGCTTTCTTT. Its protein is CSVERAAQNEAFF.

The V gene is TRBV28, the J gene TRBJ2-1; 7 bases are shared with TRBD2. Germline V gives CDR1 MDHEN, CDR2 SYDVKM. The V segment lost 4 bases and the J segment 2 bases; nucleotides outside the gene matches: 8. There are 16 residues in the CDR3. The CDR3 nucleotides are TGTGCCAGCAGTTCATTCTCGAGCGGGACCTACAATGAGCAGTTCTTC. Translating it yields CASSSFSSGTYNEQFF.

This clone came up once. The V call is TRBV2, the J call TRBJ1-2; D perhaps matches TRBD1 (5 bases). The CDR3 extends over 11 amino acids. Germline V lookup: CDR1 SNHLY, CDR2 FYNNEI. The germline V and J ends were trimmed by 8 bases and 2 bases, with 6 bases remaining between them. CDR3 DNA: TGTGCCAGCCGGGACAACTATGGCTACACCTTC. Its protein is CASRDNYGYTF.

J is TRBJ2-7 and V is TRBV30; maybe TRBD2 (6 bases). This CDR3 spans 15 amino acids. Trimming stripped 0 bases from V and 1 base from J, with 13 bases between. The germline V gene has CDR1 GTSNPN and CDR2 SVGIG (reference sequence). CDR3 nucleotides: TGTGCCTGGAGTGTATCCCCAGGGAGGTCCTACGAGCAGTACTTC. Its translation: CAWSVSPGRSYEQYF.

The chain is built from TRBV4-2 and TRBJ2-5; D is unclear. The germline V and J ends were trimmed by 0 bases and 11 bases, with 19 bases remaining between them. CDR1 is LGHNA, CDR2 YNFKEQ, per germline. CDR3 length equals 15 residues. CDR3 in DNA: TGTGCCAGCAGCCAAGATTCCTTAGCAATCGGAGAGCAGTACTTC. It translates to CASSQDSLAIGEQYF.

This clone was recorded only once. The genes are TRBV5-1 and TRBJ2-2; 7 bases are shared with TRBD1. J gave up 6 bases and V 2 bases, and 13 bases lay outside the gene matches. Germline CDR1 reads SGHRS; CDR2 reads YFSETQ. The CDR3 is made up of 17 amino acids. The CDR3 sequence is CASSFPQDREWAGELFF. CDR3 DNA sequence: TGCGCCAGCAGCTTCCCCCAAGACAGGGAGTGGGCCGGGGAGCTGTTTTTT.

About this clone: Other DNA sequences in the same sample also yield this CDR3. The chain carries TRBV28 and TRBJ2-7; 9 bases are shared with TRBD2. Germline assignment: CDR1 MDHEN and CDR2 SYDVKM. The CDR3 contains 14 residues. J gave up 4 bases and V 2 bases, and 3 bases lay outside the gene matches. For the CDR3, the DNA is TGTGCCAGCAGTTTAGGGCTAGCGGGGTACGAGCAGTACTTC. Translated: CASSLGLAGYEQYF.

This chain links TRBV19 with TRBJ1-1; 7 nucleotides line up with TRBD1. The germline V gene has CDR1 LNHDA and CDR2 SQIVND (reference sequence). Losses at the gene ends were 2 bases for V and 0 bases for J; bases not matched to a gene: 0. The CDR3 extends over 14 amino acids. CDR3 in DNA: TGTGCCAGTAGTATAACAGGGGTGAACACTGAAGCTTTCTTT. This translates into CASSITGVNTEAFF.

The V and J genes are TRBV30 and TRBJ2-1; D unclear. V shed 0 bases and J shed 4 bases, with 19 bases lying between them. CDR1 is GTSNPN and CDR2 is SVGIG in the germline V gene (reference sequence). The CDR3 is 17 amino acids. CDR3 in DNA: TGTGCCTGGAGTGTAAAGGGCTTAAACCCCCCTTACAATGAGCAGTTCTTC. This sequence encodes CAWSVKGLNPPYNEQFF.

There are a few counts of this clone. The genes are TRBV2 and TRBJ2-5; 7 positions agree with TRBD1. The end of the DNA is better explained by TRBJ2-7, so the J call may be wrong. Per the germline V gene, CDR1 is SNHLY and CDR2 is FYNNEI. This CDR3 comprises 14 residues. The CDR3 region is CASSEAGGLGEQYF. The CDR3 DNA reads TGTGCCAGCAGTGAGGCAGGGGGTCTCGGCGAGCAGTACTTC.

A word on this clone: Other DNA sequences in this specimen translate into the identical CDR3. The DNA of the CDR3 is TGTGCCAGCAGTTTTGGTCGGGCTAACTATGGCTACACCTTC. This gives the protein CASSFGRANYGYTF. V gene TRBV27 combines with J gene TRBJ1-2; D call uncertain. The CDR3 spans 14 residues. Germline V lookup: CDR1 MNHEY, CDR2 SMNVEV (reference sequence). Trimming shortened V by 3 bases and J by 0 bases, and 8 bases separated the two germline ends.

This clone was seen a single time. J is TRBJ2-2 and V is TRBV28; TRBD2 might be the D (6 bases). The CDR3 sequence is 15 residues long. Trimming pared 1 base from V and 8 bases from J, leaving 14 bases between. Germline CDR1 reads MDHEN; CDR2 reads SYDVKM. CDR3 loop: CASSLLGTSVGELFF. The CDR3 nucleotides are TGTGCCAGCAGTTTATTGGGGACTTCAGTGGGGGAGCTGTTTTTT.

The rearrangement links TRBV13 to TRBJ2-1, with 8 nucleotides matching TRBD1. This CDR3 has 15 residues. V lost 4 bases and J lost 4; bases outside the gene matches: 6. The germline gives CDR1 PRHDT, CDR2 FYEKMQ (reference sequence). The CDR3 DNA reads as TGTGCCAGCAGCTCCGCCGGGACAGGATACAATGAGCAGTTCTTC. Translation: CASSSAGTGYNEQFF.

A remark on this clone: The germline gene is not matched at one end of the junction; a read error may be the cause. The CDR3 DNA follows: TGTGCCAGTAGACATGACGCCTGGGTCTTC. The encoded protein is CASRHDAWVF. This chain connects TRBV19 to TRBJ2-1, with unresolved D. CDR1 is LNHDA, CDR2 SQIVND, per germline (reference sequence). The CDR3 contains 10 residues.

The chain has TRBV7-3 and TRBJ2-2; D call uncertain. V lost 4 bases to trimming and J lost 0 bases, with 12 bases between them. The length of the CDR3 is 16 residues. CDR1 and CDR2 from the germline V gene are SGHTA and FQGTGA. CDR3 sequence (DNA): TGTGCCAGCAGCTCGACCCTAGGCACGAACACCGGGGAGCTGTTTTTT. Its translation: CASSSTLGTNTGELFF. The whole variable domain, filled in from reference TRBV7-3 and TRBJ2-2, reads GAGVSQTPSNKVTEKGKYVELRCDPISGHTALYWYRQSLGQGPEFLIYFQGTGAADDSGLPNDRFFAVRPEGSVSTLKIQRTERGDSAVYLCASSSTLGTNTGELFFGEGSRLTVL.

This clone has just one count. The chain has TRBV10-1 and TRBJ2-1, with D uncertain. Trimming stripped 8 bases from V and 2 bases from J, with 16 bases between. This CDR3 spans 15 amino acids. Germline V lookup: CDR1 WNHNN, CDR2 SYGVQD (reference sequence). Here the CDR3 DNA reads TGCGCCAGCCCGAGAGGTAGCTACCCCTACAATGAGCAGTTCTTC. Its translation: CASPRGSYPYNEQFF.

The CDR3 region is CASSFGRGRDTQYF. The CDR3 nucleotides read TGTGCCAGCAGTTTCGGCAGGGGGCGAGATACGCAGTATTTT. The chain carries TRBV27 and TRBJ2-3; 8 bases are a match to TRBD1. The CDR3 covers 14 residues. The J segment lost 5 bases and the V segment lost 3 bases, leaving 4 bases of the junction unmatched. Germline assignment: CDR1 MNHEY and CDR2 SMNVEV (reference sequence).

The CDR3 loop reads CASRGTSGTYNEQFF. The CDR3 DNA reads TGTGCCAGCCGGGGGACTAGCGGGACCTACAATGAGCAGTTCTTC. The J gene is TRBJ2-1, the V gene TRBV9, with 13 bases that match TRBD2. V lost 7 bases to trimming and J lost 2 bases; unmatched junction nucleotides: 3. CDR3 length equals 15 residues. CDR1 is SGDLS, CDR2 YYNGEE, per germline.

The rearrangement joins TRBV19 to TRBJ2-3, with D perhaps matching TRBD2 (6 bases). V shed 2 bases and J shed 0 bases, with 9 bases lying between them. The CDR3 extends over 15 amino acids. Per the germline V gene, CDR1 is LNHDA and CDR2 is SQIVND (reference sequence). This chain's CDR3 is CASSILSGSTDTQYF. CDR3 DNA sequence: TGTGCCAGTAGTATACTGAGCGGGAGCACAGATACGCAGTATTTT.

This rearrangement joins TRBV27 to TRBJ2-3; D might be TRBD2 (5 bases). Germline CDR1 is MNHEY and CDR2 is SMNVEV (reference sequence). The germline V and J ends were trimmed by 5 bases and 4 bases, with 19 bases remaining between them. The CDR3 runs 16 residues. The CDR3 loop reads CASSPLDPAGPDTQYF. DNA of the CDR3: TGTGCCAGCAGTCCACTAGACCCAGCCGGGCCAGATACGCAGTATTTT.

This chain uses TRBV5-6 with TRBJ2-7, with D tentatively TRBD1 (5 bases). The V end lost 5 bases, the J end lost 5 bases, and 8 bases lay between the germline ends. Looked up from germline, CDR1 is SGHDT and CDR2 is YYEEEE. This CDR3 spans 11 amino acids. CDR3 in DNA: TGTGCCAGCAGTTCACAGGACGAGCAGTACTTC. Translation: CASSSQDEQYF. Filled out from reference TRBV5-6 and TRBJ2-7, the complete variable domain reads DAGVTQSPTHLIKTRGQQVTLRCSPKSGHDTVSWYQQALGQGPQFIFQYYEEEERQRGNFPDRFSGHQFPNYSSELNVNALLLGDSALYLCASSSQDEQYFGPGTRLTVT.

The gene calls are TRBV5-4 and TRBJ2-7, with TRBD2 matching 9 bases. CDR3 length: 15 residues. V lost 4 bases and J lost 6; bases outside the gene matches: 11. Germline V CDR1 and CDR2: SGHNT, YYREEE (reference sequence). The CDR3 DNA is TGTGCCAGCAGCCTTAGCGGGAGACGAGGTTCCGAGCAGTACTTC. Its translation is CASSLSGRRGSEQYF.